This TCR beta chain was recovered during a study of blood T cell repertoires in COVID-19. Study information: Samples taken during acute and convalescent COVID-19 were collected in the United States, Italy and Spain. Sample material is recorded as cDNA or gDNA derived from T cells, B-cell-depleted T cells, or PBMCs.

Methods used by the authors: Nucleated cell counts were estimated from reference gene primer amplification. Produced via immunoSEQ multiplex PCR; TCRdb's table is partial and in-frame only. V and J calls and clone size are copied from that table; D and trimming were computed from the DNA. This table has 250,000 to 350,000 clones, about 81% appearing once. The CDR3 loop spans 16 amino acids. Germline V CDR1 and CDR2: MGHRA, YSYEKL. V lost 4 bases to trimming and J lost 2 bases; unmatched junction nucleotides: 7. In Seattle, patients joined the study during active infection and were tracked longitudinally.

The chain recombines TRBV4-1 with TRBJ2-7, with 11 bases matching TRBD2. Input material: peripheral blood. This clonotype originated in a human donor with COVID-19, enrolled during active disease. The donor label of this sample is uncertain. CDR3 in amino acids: CASSPFQTSGTYEQYF. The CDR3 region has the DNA TGCGCCAGCAGCCCTTTCCAGACTAGCGGGACCTACGAGCAGTACTTC.